This T cell receptor (beta chain) was found in a study of technical replicates of blood from a few donors. Trimming removed 4 bases from V and 7 bases from J, with 8 bases in between. Looked up from germline, CDR1 is SGHRS and CDR2 is YFSETQ. The CDR3 has 12 amino acids. Sequenced by immunoSEQ multiplex PCR; TCRdb stores in-frame clones only, minus some. This sample yields about 88,000 clones, of which around 94% are seen a single time; 0.25% belongs to the top ten. V is TRBV5-1 and J is TRBJ2-2; D uncertain. The sequence was collected from a human donor in good health. The material sequenced was T cells isolated from PBMCs. The CDR3 region is CASSPTSGELFF. The DNA of the CDR3 is TGCGCCAGCAGCCCCACGAGCGGGGAGCTGTTTTTT.